The present T cell receptor (beta chain) was sequenced within a study of tumor-infiltrating lymphocytes in primary liver carcinoma. Notes on the study in general: When set against blood, tumors had a significantly higher top-250-clone fraction (p = 0.039). Researchers report that only about 7.5-24% of top clones turned up in all five tumor regions.

With regard to this clonotype: Its antigen is undetermined.

Extraction of RNA together with DNA used roughly 18-32 mg of unsorted bulk tissue. A primer in the constant region served to generate TCR beta cDNA from approximately 500 ng of total RNA. Investigators got TCR beta libraries out of three nested multiplex PCR rounds, done with slightly modified ARM-PCR. The opening two PCR rounds, 10 cycles each, paired TRBV1-TRBV30 forward primers with a C-beta reverse primer. TCRdb called the multiplex PCR reads again in MiXCR, with one record for every CDR3 protein. This sample yields about 32,000 distinct CDR3 sequences, of which about 82% are seen a single time; around 33% belongs to the top ten. Trimming shortened V by 7 bases and J by 2 bases, and 17 bases separated the two germline ends. CDR1 and CDR2 from the germline V gene are GTSNPN and SVGIG (reference sequence). CDR3 length: 14 amino acids.

Sequencing used liver tumor tissue from sampling region 5. The sample's subset: tumor region T5, tumor centre. This receptor was identified in a man between 40 and 49 years old with primary liver carcinoma and hepatitis B virus infection. The rearrangement uses TRBV30 and TRBJ2-5; no definite D call. The CDR3 DNA reads TGTGCCTACTTAAAGCGCGATTCTCAAGAGACCCAGTACTTC. Amino acid sequence: CAYLKRDSQETQYF.